Listed below are T cell receptor beta chains from one sample, sequenced in a study of vaccination and CD4 T cells after COVID-19. No antigen has been identified for these receptors. TCRdb reprocessed the PCR reads with MiXCR, giving one entry per CDR3 protein. The sample holds about 12,000 distinct CDR3 sequences; roughly 57% are singletons and the top ten take 7.5% to 9%. Sequencing was performed on CD4+ T cells from blood, cultured in vitro, taken before SARS-CoV-2 vaccination. Receptors originate from a human donor who had recovered from COVID-19. Each CDR3 is given with its conserved first and last residue. Each record gives: V gene, D gene, clone size, J gene, CDR3 DNA, CDR3 protein. A D gene is named only where the DNA matches it firmly. Clone size, where shown, is once, few, many, or a class for clones that have expanded.

>TRBV6-1|NA|NA|TRBJ2-3
TGTGCCAGCAGCGAGAGGACTGGACAGCAGTATTTT
CASSERTGQQYF
>TRBV7-2|NA|NA|TRBJ1-1
TGTGCCAGCAGTCTCACGATCCCCACTGAAGCTTTCTTT
CASSLTIPTEAFF
>TRBV6-5|TRBD1|NA|TRBJ2-5
TGTGCCAGCAGTTCTACGCAGAGGACAGGGTTGGAGACCCAGTACTTC
CASSSTQRTGLETQYF
>TRBV20-1|NA|NA|TRBJ2-5
TGCAGTGCTATCTTAGGGAGGCAGATACAAGAGACCCAGTACTTC
CSAILGRQIQETQYF
>TRBV6-2/TRBV6-3|TRBD1|NA|TRBJ1-2
TGTGCCAGCACACGGACAGGCTCAGTCAACGACTATGGCTACACCTTC
CASTRTGSVNDYGYTF
>TRBV14|NA|NA|TRBJ2-3
TGTGCCAGCAGCCAAGTCCCGCCAGATACGCAGTATTTT
CASSQVPPDTQYF
>TRBV15|NA|few|TRBJ1-2
TGTGCCACCAGCAGAGATGGAGGCCAAGGCTACACCTTC
CATSRDGGQGYTF
>TRBV2|TRBD1|NA|TRBJ1-2
TGTGCCAGCACCTGGAGTCAGGGGGCCTCTGGCTACACCTTC
CASTWSQGASGYTF
>TRBV6-1|TRBD1|NA|TRBJ1-1
TGTGCCAGCAGTCCGCGTCGGGGACAGGGAAGAGGGACTGAAGCTTTCTTT
CASSPRRGQGRGTEAFF
>TRBV5-1|NA|NA|TRBJ2-5
TGCGCCAGCAGCTTGGATAAGCCCCAAGAGACCCAGTACTTC
CASSLDKPQETQYF
>TRBV7-2|NA|NA|TRBJ2-5
TGTGCCAGCAGCTTAGGGGATCTGCGGACCCAGTACTTC
CASSLGDLRTQYF
>TRBV19|NA|few|TRBJ1-5
TGTGCCAGTAGTATAACGGGGGGCGGGAGCAATCAGCCCCAGCATTTT
CASSITGGGSNQPQHF
>TRBV20-1|TRBD2|NA|TRBJ2-3
TGCAGTGCTAGAAGTGGCGGGGGAAGCACAGATACGCAGTATTTT
CSARSGGGSTDTQYF
>TRBV20-1|TRBD1|few|TRBJ1-2
TGCAGTGCTAGAGATCTTAGGCAGGGGGGCTATGGCTACACCTTC
CSARDLRQGGYGYTF
>TRBV2|TRBD1|few|TRBJ2-3
TGTGCCAGCCTTGGGACAGGGAATACGCAGTATTTT
CASLGTGNTQYF
>TRBV7-2|TRBD2|large|TRBJ2-3
TGTGCCAGCAGCTTAGCGGCTAGCGGGATAGCAGATACGCAGTATTTT
CASSLAASGIADTQYF
>TRBV19|TRBD1|NA|TRBJ1-2
TGTGCCAGTACCCCCAGGGGGACTAATGGCTACACCTTC
CASTPRGTNGYTF
>TRBV6-1|NA|few|TRBJ1-1
TGTGCCAGCCTCCCTGGCACGGGGGCGAACACTGAAGCTTTCTTT
CASLPGTGANTEAFF
>TRBV20-1|NA|NA|TRBJ1-2
TGCAGTGCTAGAGATGTTGGGGGGGCGAGCGCGTATATGGACTATGGCTACACCTTC
CSARDVGGASAYMDYGYTF
>TRBV20-1|NA|NA|TRBJ2-7
TGCAGTGCTCTTGACCGACTTTTTACCTACGAGCAGTACTTC
CSALDRLFTYEQYF
>TRBV27|NA|few|TRBJ1-1
TGTGCCAGCAGTACGCGGACGGTTACCATGAACACTGAAGCTTTCTTT
CASSTRTVTMNTEAFF
>TRBV6-1|TRBD1|NA|TRBJ1-1
TGTGCCAGTCGTTTCGCAGGGGGAGACACTGAAGCTTTCTTT
CASRFAGGDTEAFF
>TRBV5-4|TRBD1|few|TRBJ2-7
TGTGCCAGCAGTGCTAAAGGGGGCATCTACGAGCAGTACTTC
CASSAKGGIYEQYF
>TRBV20-1|TRBD1|few|TRBJ1-2
TGCAGTGCCCAGAAGGGACAGGGGGCAAGAGGCTACACCTTC
CSAQKGQGARGYTF
>TRBV15|NA|few|TRBJ1-2
TGTGCCACCAGCAACAGTCTCTATGGCTACACCTTC
CATSNSLYGYTF
>TRBV6-1|TRBD1|NA|TRBJ1-5
TGTGCCAGCAGAGACAGGGACTATCAGCCCCAGCATTTT
CASRDRDYQPQHF
>TRBV11-2|NA|NA|TRBJ2-2
TGTGCCAGCAGCTTAGGGGCGCGAGACGGCGGGGAGCCGTTTTTT
CASSLGARDGGEPFF
>TRBV5-6|TRBD2|NA|TRBJ2-1
TGTGCCAGCAGCTTGGAGTCTCGCGGGGGTAGCGATGAGCAGTTCTTC
CASSLESRGGSDEQFF
>TRBV20-1|TRBD2|NA|TRBJ2-3
TGCAGTGCCTACGGGACTAGATCAGATACGCAGTATTTT
CSAYGTRSDTQYF
>TRBV24-1|TRBD2|NA|TRBJ2-3
TGTGCCACCAGTGATCGACTAGCGGAGATCACAGATACGCAGTATTTT
CATSDRLAEITDTQYF